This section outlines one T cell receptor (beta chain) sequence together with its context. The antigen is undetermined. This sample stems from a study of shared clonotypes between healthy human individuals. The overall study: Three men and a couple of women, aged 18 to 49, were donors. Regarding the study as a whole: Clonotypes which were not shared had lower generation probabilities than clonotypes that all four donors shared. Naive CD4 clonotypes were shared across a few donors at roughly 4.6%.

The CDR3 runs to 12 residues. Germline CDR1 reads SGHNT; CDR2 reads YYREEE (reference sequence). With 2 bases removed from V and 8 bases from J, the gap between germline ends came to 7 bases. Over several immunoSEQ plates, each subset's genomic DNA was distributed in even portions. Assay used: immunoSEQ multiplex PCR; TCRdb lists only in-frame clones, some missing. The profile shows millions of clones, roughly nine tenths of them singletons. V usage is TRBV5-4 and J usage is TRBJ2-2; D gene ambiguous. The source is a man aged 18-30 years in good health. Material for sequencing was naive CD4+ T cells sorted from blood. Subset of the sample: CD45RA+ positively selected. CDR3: CASSFGVGELFF. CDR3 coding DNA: TGTGCCAGCAGCTTCGGTGTAGGGGAGCTGTTTTTT.